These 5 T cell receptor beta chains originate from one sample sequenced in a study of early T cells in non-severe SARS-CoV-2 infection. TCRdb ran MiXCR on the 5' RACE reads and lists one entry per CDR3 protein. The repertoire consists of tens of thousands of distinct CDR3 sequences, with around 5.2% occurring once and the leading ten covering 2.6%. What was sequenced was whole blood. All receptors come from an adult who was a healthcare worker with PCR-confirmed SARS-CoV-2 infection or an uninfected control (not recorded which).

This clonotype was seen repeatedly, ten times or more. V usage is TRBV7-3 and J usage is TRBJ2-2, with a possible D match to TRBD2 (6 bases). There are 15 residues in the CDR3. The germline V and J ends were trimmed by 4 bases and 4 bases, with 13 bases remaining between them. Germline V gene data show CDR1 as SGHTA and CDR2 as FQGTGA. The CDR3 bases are TGTGCCAGCAGCTCGCCCTTCGGGGGCACCGGGGAGCTGTTTTTT. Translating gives CASSSPFGGTGELFF.

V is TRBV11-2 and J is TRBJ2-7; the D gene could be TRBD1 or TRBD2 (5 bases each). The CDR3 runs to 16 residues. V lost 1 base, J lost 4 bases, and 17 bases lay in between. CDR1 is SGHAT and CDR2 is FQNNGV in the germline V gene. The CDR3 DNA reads TGTGCCAGCAGCTTAGTGGGTCCGGGACCGCTTTACGAGCAGTACTTC. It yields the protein CASSLVGPGPLYEQYF.

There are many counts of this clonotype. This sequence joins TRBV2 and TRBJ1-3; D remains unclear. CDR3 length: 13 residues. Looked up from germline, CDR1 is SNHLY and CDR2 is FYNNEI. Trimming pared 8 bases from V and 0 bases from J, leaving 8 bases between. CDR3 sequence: CASSTISGNTIYF. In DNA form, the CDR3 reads TGTGCCAGCTCTACGATCTCTGGAAACACCATATATTTT.

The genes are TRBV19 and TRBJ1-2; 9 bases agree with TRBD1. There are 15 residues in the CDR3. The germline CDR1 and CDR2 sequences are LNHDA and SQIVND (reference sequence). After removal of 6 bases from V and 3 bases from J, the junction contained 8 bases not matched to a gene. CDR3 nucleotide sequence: TGTGCCAGTAGATCAACAGGGGGCGCGGACTATGGCTACACCTTC. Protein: CASRSTGGADYGYTF.

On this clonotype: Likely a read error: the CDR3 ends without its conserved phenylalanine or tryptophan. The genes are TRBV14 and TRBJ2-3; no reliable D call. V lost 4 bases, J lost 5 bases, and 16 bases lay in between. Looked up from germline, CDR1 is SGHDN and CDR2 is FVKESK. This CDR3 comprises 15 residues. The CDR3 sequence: CASSLSAGSVDTQYI. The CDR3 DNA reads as TGTGCCAGCAGCCTCAGTGCCGGTTCCGTAGATACGCAGTATATT.